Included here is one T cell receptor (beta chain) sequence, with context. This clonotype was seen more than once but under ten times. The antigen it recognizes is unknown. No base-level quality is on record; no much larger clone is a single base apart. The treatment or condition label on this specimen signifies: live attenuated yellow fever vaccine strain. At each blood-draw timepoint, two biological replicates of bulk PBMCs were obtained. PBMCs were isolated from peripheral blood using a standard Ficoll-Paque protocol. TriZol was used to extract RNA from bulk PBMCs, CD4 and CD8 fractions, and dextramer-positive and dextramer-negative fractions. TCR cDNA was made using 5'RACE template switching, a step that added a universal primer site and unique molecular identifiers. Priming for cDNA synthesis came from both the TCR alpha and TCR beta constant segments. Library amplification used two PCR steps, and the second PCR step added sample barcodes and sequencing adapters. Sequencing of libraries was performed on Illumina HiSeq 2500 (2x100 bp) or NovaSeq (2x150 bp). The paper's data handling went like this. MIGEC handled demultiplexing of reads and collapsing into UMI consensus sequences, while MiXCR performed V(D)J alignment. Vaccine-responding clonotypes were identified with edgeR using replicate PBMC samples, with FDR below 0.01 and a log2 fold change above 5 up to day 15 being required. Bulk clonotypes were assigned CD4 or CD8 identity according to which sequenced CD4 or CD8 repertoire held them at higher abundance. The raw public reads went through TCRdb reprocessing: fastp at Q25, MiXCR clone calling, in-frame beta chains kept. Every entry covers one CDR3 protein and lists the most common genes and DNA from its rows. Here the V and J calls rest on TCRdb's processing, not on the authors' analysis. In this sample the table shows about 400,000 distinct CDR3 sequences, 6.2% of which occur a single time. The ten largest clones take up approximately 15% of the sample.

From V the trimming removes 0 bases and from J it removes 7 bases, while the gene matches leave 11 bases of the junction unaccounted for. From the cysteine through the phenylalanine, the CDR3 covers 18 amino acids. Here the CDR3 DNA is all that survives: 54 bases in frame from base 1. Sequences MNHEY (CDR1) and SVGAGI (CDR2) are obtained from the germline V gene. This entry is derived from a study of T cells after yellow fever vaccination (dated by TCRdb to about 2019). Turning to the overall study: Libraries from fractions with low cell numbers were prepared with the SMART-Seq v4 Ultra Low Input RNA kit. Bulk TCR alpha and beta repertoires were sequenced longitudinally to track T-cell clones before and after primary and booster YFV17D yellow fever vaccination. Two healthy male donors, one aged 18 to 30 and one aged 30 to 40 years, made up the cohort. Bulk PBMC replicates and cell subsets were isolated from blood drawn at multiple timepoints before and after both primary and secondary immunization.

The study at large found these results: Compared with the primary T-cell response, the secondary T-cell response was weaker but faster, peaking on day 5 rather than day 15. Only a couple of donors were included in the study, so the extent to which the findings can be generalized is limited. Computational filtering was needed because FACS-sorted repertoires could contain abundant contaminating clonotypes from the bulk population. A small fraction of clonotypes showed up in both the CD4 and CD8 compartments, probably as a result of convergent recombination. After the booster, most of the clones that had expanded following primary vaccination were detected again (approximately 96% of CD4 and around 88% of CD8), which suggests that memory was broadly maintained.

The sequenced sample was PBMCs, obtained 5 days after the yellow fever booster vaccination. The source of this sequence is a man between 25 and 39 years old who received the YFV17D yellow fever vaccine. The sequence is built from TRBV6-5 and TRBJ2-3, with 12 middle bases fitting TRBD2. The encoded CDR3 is CASSYSRLAGAGVNTQYF. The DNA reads TGTGCCAGCAGTTACTCGAGACTAGCGGGAGCCGGAGTCAATACGCAGTATTTT.